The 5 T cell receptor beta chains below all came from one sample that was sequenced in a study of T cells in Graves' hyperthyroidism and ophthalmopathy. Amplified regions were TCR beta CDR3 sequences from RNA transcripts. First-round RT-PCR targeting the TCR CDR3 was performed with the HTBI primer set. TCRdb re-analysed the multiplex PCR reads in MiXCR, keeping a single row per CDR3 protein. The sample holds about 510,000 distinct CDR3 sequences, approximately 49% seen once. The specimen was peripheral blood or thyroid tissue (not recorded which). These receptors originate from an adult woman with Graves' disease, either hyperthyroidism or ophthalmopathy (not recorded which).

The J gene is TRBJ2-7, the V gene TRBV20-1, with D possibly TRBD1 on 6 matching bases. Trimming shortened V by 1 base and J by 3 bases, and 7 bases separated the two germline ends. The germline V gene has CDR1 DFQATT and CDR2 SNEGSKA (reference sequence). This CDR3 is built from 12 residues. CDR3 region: CSARARGYEQYF. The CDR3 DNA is TGCAGTGCTAGAGCCAGGGGCTACGAGCAGTACTTC.

CDR3 sequence reads: CASSRGGGGGYTF. The CDR3 coding sequence is TGTGCCAGCAGCCGTGGAGGGGGTGGTGGCTACACCTTC. V and J are TRBV7-9 and TRBJ1-2; possibly TRBD1 for D (6 bases). The CDR3 runs to 13 residues. Deletions cut 5 bases from V and 7 bases from J, with 14 bases between. Looked up from germline, CDR1 is SEHNR and CDR2 is FQNEAQ (reference sequence).

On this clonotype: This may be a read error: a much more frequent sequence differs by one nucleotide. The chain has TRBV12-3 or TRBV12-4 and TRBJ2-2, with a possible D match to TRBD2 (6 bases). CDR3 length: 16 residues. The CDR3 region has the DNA TGTGCCAGCAGCCAAGTGGGAGGCTTTAACACCGGGGAGATGTTTTTT. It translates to CASSQVGGFNTGEMFF.

The CDR3 DNA sequence: TGCAGCGTTGGAGACGGGTCCTATGGCTACACCTTC. Amino acid sequence: CSVGDGSYGYTF. The V call is TRBV29-1, the J call TRBJ1-2; no definite D call. V was pared by 4 bases and J by 4 bases, with 10 bases between. This CDR3 has 12 amino acids. CDR1 and CDR2 (germline): SQVTM, ANQGSEA. The full variable domain, with the rest looked up from reference TRBV29-1 and TRBJ1-2, is SAVISQKPSRDICQRGTSLTIQCQVDSQVTMMFWYRQQPGQSLTLIATANQGSEATYESGFVIDKFPISRPNLTFSTLTVSNMSPEDSSIYLCSVGDGSYGYTFGSGTRLTVV.

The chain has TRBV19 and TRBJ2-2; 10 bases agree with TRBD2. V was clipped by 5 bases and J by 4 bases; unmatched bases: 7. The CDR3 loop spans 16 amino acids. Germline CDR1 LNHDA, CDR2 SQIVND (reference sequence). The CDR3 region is CASSALAGPSTGELFF. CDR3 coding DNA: TGTGCCAGTAGTGCACTAGCGGGGCCTTCCACCGGGGAGCTGTTTTTT.